These T cell receptor beta chains were read from a single sample in a study of blood T cell repertoires in COVID-19. Clones were sequenced by immunoSEQ multiplex PCR, and TCRdb holds only the in-frame ones, with some missing. The sample consists of roughly 220,000 clones, about four fifths of them appearing once. Sequencing was done on a sample of peripheral blood. The receptors derive from a woman under 40 who had recovered from COVID-19. Each CDR3 is given with its conserved first and last residue. Each record gives: J gene, clone size, D gene, V gene, CDR3 DNA, CDR3 protein. A D gene is named only where the DNA matches it firmly. A clone size is listed for some rows: how often the clone was seen (once, few, many), or a class if it is expanded.

TRBJ2-7 once TRBD1 TRBV20-1 TGCAGTGCTAGTACAGGGACAGGGGGCAGGTACGAGCAGTACTTC CSASTGTGGRYEQYF
TRBJ1-2 NA TRBD1 TRBV7-2 TGTGCCAGCAGCCTAATGACAGGGGGCGCTGGCTACACCTTC CASSLMTGGAGYTF
TRBJ1-2 NA TRBD1 TRBV28 TGTGCCAGCAGTTTAGGGACAGGGGTGTACGGCTACACCTTC CASSLGTGVYGYTF
TRBJ2-7 few NA TRBV12-5 TGTGCTAGTGGAACAGGGGCGCGGGGCGAGCAGTACTTC CASGTGARGEQYF
TRBJ2-6 NA NA TRBV5-4 TGTGCCAGCAGCAAGGAGGGGGCCGCTGGGGCCAACGTCCTGACTTTC CASSKEGAAGANVLTF
TRBJ1-2 NA NA TRBV10-3 TGTGCCATCAGTGAGTCAACAGGCCGAAACTATGGCTACACCTTC CAISESTGRNYGYTF
TRBJ2-1 once NA TRBV5-4 TGTGCCAGCAGACTCTCAACAGGGGGGGGTTCCTACAATGAGCAGTTCTTC CASRLSTGGGSYNEQFF
TRBJ2-7 NA NA TRBV12-3/TRBV12-4 TGTGCCAGCGGGATCAGGGTAACCTACGAGCAGTACTTC CASGIRVTYEQYF
TRBJ2-1 NA TRBD2 TRBV9 TGTGCCAGCAGCGCCAGACTAGCGGGATCGGGTAATGAGCAGTTCTTC CASSARLAGSGNEQFF
TRBJ1-1 NA NA TRBV28 TGTGCCAGCAGGCCGACTGACAGGCACAACACTGAAGCTTTCTTT CASRPTDRHNTEAFF
TRBJ1-5 NA TRBD1 TRBV7-9 TGTGCCAGCAGCCAACAGGGGAGCAATCAGCCCCAGCATTTT CASSQQGSNQPQHF
TRBJ2-7 NA NA TRBV7-9 TGTGCCAGCAGGTTCAATTCCTACGAGCAGTACTTC CASRFNSYEQYF
TRBJ1-2 NA NA TRBV28 TGTGCCAGCCGATTCTCGGACAGACGAAACTATGGCTACACCTTC CASRFSDRRNYGYTF
TRBJ2-5 NA TRBD2 TRBV6-5 TGTGCCAGCAGACTACTAGCGGAACGTAAAGAGACCCAGTACTTC CASRLLAERKETQYF
TRBJ1-6 NA NA TRBV27 TGTGCCAGCAGTTTAAACACCTATAATTCACCCCTCCACTTT CASSLNTYNSPLHF
TRBJ2-1 NA TRBD2 TRBV5-1 TGCGCCAGCAGCTTGAGGACTAGCGGTACCTACAATGAGCAGTTCTTC CASSLRTSGTYNEQFF
TRBJ2-3 NA TRBD2 TRBV29-1 TGCAGCGTTCGACTGGGACTAGCGCCTTTCGGGGCAGATACGCAGTATTTT CSVRLGLAPFGADTQYF
TRBJ2-1 NA NA TRBV6-5 TGTGCCAGCAGTCGAACAGGATACAATGAGCAGTTCTTC CASSRTGYNEQFF
TRBJ2-6 NA NA TRBV28 TGTGCCAGCGGGCGCTCTGGGGCCAACGTCCTGACTTTC CASGRSGANVLTF
TRBJ2-1 NA TRBD2 TRBV12-5 TGTGCTAGTGGTTTGGTACTCGGTGGCGGGAGGATGCATGAGCAGTTCTTC CASGLVLGGGRMHEQFF
TRBJ2-7 NA NA TRBV6-5 TGTGCCAGCAACGCCAATACGGGGTCCTACGAGCAGTACTTC CASNANTGSYEQYF
TRBJ1-6 few NA TRBV2 TGTGCCAGCAGTTCCGGGACTGGGGATTCACCCCTCCACTTT CASSSGTGDSPLHF
TRBJ2-7 NA NA TRBV27 TGTGCCAGCAGTTTAAAGGGGGGGGGCTACGAGCAGTACTTC CASSLKGGGYEQYF
TRBJ1-1 NA NA TRBV4-1 TGCGCCAGCAGCCGCCGTAGCGGGGAATTGACTGAAGCTTTCTTT CASSRRSGELTEAFF
TRBJ1-6 NA NA TRBV6-5 TGTGCCAGCAGTCCGTCACAGGGCAATTCACCCCTCCACTTT CASSPSQGNSPLHF
TRBJ1-1 NA TRBD1 TRBV10-1 TGCGCCAGCAGTGAGTACAGGGGCGTTGAAGCTTTCTTT CASSEYRGVEAFF
TRBJ1-1 NA TRBD1 TRBV19 TGTGCCAGTAGTACTTTTACAGGGGGCGAGAACACTGAAGCTTTCTTT CASSTFTGGENTEAFF
TRBJ2-3 NA NA TRBV29-1 TGCAGCGCCGGGCCTCATAGCGGCACTAGCACAGATACGCAGTATTTT CSAGPHSGTSTDTQYF
TRBJ1-6 NA NA TRBV19 TGTGCCAGTAGTATAGATCGAGTCAATTCACCCCTCCACTTT CASSIDRVNSPLHF